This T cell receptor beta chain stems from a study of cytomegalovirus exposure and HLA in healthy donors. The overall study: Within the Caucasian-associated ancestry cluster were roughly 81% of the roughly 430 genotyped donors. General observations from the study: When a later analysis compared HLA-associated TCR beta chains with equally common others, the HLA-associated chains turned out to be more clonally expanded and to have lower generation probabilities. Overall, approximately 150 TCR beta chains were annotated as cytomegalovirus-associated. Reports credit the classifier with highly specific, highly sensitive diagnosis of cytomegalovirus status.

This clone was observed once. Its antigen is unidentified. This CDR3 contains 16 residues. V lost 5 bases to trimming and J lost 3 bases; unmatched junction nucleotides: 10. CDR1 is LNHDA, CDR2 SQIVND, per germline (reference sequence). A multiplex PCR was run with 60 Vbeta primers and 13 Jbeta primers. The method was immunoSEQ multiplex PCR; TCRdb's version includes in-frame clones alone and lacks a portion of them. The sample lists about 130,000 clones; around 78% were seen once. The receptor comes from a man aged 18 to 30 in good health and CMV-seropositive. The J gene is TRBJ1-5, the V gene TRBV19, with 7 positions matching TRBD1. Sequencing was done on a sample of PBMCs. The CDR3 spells CASSPTGQGDNQPQHF. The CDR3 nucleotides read TGTGCCAGTAGTCCCACAGGGCAGGGGGACAATCAGCCCCAGCATTTT.